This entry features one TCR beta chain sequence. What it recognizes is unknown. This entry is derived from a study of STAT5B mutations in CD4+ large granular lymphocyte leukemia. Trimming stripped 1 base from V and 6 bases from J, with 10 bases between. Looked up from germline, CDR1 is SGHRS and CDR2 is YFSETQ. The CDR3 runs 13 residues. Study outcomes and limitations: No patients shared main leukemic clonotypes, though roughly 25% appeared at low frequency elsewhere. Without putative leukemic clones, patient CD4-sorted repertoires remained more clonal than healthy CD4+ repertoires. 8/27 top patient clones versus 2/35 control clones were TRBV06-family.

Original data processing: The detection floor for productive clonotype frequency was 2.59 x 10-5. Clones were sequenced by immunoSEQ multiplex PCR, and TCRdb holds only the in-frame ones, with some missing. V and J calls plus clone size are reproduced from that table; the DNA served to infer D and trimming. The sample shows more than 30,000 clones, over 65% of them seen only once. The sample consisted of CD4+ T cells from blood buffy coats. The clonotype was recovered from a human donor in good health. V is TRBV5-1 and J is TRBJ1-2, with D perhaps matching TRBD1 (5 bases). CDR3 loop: CASSLLGGDGYTF. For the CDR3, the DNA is TGCGCCAGCAGCTTGTTGGGGGGAGATGGCTACACCTTC.